Sample share makes the clone carrying this T cell receptor beta chain medium-sized. The antigen is undetermined. These data come from a study of T cell repertoires in aging, cancer and after chemotherapy. About the research overall: Clear clonal overlap appeared across healthy donor samples taken over several months to years.

Trimming pared 3 bases from V and 3 bases from J, leaving 7 bases between. This CDR3 is built from 13 residues. Germline assignment: CDR1 LNHDA and CDR2 SQIVND (reference sequence). TCR beta rearrangements were amplified from peripheral blood genomic DNA. Rearranged V-D-J TRB sequences were amplified with a mixed TRB-A/B primer pool. TCRdb redid the calling of the multiplex PCR reads with MiXCR, one entry per CDR3 protein. This table holds thousands of distinct CDR3 sequences, 25% to 40% found once. Study-level points and caveats: Immunological memory after chemotherapy cannot be judged from the repertoire data. Healthy donors lost TCR diversity with age mainly through richness, cancer patients through richness and evenness. Compared with age-matched healthy donors, untreated hematological or solid cancer patients showed higher blood TCR clonality.

This chain joins TRBV19 and TRBJ2-3; D is ambiguous. This sequence was found in a human donor in good health. The sample consisted of blood. As DNA, the CDR3 is TGTGCCAGTAGTATGTCGGGTACAGATACGCAGTATTTT. Its protein is CASSMSGTDTQYF.